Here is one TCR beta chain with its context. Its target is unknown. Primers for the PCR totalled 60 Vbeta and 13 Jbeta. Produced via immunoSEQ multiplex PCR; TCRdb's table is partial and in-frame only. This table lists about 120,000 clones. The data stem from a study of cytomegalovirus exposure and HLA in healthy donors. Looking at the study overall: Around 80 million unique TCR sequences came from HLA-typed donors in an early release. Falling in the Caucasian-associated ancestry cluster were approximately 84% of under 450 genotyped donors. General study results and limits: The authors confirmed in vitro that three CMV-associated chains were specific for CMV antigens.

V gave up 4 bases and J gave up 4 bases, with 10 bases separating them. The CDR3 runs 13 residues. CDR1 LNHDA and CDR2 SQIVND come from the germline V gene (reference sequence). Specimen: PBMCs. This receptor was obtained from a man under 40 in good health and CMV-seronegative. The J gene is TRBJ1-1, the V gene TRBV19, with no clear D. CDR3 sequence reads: CASSTDGGTEAFF. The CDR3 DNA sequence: TGTGCCAGTAGTACTGACGGAGGCACTGAAGCTTTCTTT.